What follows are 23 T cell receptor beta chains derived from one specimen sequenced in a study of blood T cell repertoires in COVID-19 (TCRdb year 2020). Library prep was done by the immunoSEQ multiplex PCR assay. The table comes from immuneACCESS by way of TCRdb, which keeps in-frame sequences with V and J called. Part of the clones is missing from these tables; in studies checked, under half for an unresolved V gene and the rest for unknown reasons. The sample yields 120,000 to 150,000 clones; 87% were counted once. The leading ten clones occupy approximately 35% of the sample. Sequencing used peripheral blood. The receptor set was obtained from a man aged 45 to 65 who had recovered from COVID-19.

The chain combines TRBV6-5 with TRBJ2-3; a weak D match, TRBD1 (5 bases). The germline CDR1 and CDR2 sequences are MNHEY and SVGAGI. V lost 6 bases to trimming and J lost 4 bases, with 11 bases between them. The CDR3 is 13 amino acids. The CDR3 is CASRGPSADTQYF. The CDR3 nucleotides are TGTGCCAGCAGGGGGCCCTCCGCAGATACGCAGTATTTT.

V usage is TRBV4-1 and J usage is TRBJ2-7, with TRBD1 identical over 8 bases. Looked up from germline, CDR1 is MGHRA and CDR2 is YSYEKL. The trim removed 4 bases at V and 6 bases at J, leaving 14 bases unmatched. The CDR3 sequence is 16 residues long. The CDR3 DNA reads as TGCGCCAGCAGCCGCACCGGGACAGGCTCTTTGTCCGAGCAGTACTTC. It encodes CASSRTGTGSLSEQYF.

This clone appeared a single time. The CDR3 is CASSYAGGAGETQYF. CDR3 coding DNA: TGTGCCAGCAGCTACGCTGGAGGGGCGGGGGAGACCCAGTACTTC. The J gene is TRBJ2-5, the V gene TRBV6-5, with D perhaps matching TRBD2 (6 bases). The CDR3 has 15 amino acids. The V end lost 6 bases, the J end lost 5 bases, and 19 bases lay between the germline ends. Per the germline V gene, CDR1 is MNHEY and CDR2 is SVGAGI.

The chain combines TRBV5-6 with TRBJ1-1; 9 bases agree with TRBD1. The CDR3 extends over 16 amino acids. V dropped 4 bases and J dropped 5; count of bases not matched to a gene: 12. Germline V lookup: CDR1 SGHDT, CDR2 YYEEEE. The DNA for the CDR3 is TGTGCCAGCAGCGATCTAAGACAGGGGGTTTGGACTGAAGCTTTCTTT. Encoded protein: CASSDLRQGVWTEAFF. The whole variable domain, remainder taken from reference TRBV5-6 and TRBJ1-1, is DAGVTQSPTHLIKTRGQQVTLRCSPKSGHDTVSWYQQALGQGPQFIFQYYEEEERQRGNFPDRFSGHQFPNYSSELNVNALLLGDSALYLCASSDLRQGVWTEAFFGQGTRLTVV.

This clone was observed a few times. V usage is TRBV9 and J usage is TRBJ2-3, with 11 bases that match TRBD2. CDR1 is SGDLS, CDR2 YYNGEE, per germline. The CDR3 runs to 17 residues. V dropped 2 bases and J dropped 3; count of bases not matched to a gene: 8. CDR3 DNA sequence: TGTGCCAGCAGCGTTAGCGGGGGGGCCCGCTCGACAGATACGCAGTATTTT. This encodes CASSVSGGARSTDTQYF.

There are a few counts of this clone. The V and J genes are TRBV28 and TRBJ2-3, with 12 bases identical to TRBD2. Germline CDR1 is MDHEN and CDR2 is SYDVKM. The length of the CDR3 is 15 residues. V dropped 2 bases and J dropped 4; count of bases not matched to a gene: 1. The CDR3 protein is CASSLLAGGPDTQYF. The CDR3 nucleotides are TGTGCCAGCAGTTTACTAGCGGGGGGGCCAGATACGCAGTATTTT.

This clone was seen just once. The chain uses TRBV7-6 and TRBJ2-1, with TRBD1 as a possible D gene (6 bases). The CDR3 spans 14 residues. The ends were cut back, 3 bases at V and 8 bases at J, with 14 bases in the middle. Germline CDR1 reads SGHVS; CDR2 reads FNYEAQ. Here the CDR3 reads CASSFGTFVDEQFF. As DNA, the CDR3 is TGTGCCAGCAGCTTTGGGACATTCGTCGATGAGCAGTTCTTC.

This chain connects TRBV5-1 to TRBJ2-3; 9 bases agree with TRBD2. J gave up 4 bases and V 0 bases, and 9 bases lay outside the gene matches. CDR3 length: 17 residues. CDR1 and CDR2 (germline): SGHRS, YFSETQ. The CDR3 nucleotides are TGCGCCAGCAGCTTGGACCTGGCGGGGGGGCGGGCAGATACGCAGTATTTT. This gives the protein CASSLDLAGGRADTQYF.

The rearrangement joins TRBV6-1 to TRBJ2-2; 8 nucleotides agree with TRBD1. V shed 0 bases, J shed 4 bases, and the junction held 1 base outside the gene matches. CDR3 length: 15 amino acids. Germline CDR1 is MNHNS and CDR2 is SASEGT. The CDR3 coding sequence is TGTGCCAGCAGTGAAGCGACAGGGGCCACCGGGGAGCTGTTTTTT. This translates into CASSEATGATGELFF.

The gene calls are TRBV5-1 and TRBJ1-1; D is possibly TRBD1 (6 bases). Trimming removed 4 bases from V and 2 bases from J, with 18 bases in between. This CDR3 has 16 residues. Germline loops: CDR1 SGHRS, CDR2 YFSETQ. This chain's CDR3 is CASSPGRGGLNTEAFF. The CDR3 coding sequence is TGCGCCAGCAGCCCCGGGAGGGGGGGCCTTAACACTGAAGCTTTCTTT.

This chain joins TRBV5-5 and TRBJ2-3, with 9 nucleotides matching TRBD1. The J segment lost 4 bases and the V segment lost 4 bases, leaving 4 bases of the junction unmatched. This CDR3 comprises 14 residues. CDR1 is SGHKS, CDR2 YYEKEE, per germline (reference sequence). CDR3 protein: CASSLGTGPDTQYF. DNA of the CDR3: TGTGCCAGCAGCCTAGGGACAGGGCCAGATACGCAGTATTTT.

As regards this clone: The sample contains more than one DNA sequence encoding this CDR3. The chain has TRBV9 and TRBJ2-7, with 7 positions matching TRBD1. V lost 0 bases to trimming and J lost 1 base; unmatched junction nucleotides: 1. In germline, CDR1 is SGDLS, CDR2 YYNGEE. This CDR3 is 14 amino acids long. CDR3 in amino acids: CASSVGDSSYEQYF. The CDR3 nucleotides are TGTGCCAGCAGCGTAGGGGACAGTTCCTACGAGCAGTACTTC.

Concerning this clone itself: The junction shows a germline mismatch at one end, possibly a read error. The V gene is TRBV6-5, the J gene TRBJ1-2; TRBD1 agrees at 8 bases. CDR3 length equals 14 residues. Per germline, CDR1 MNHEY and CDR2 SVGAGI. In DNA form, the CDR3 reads TGTGCCAGCAGCCCCTCCGGGGCAGGGGGCCAGGTTGCTTTC. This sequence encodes CASSPSGAGGQVAF.

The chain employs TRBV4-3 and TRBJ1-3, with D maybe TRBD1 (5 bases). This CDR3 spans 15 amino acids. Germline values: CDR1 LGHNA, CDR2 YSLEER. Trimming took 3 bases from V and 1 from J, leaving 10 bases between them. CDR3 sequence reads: CASSQGLRSGNTIYF. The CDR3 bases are TGCGCCAGCAGCCAGGGGCTTAGGTCTGGAAACACCATATATTTT.

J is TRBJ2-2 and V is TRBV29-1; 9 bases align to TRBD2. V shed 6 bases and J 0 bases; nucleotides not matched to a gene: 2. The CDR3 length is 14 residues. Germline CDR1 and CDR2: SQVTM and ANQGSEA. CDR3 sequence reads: CSVVAGANTGELFF. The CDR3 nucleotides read TGCAGCGTAGTAGCGGGGGCGAACACCGGGGAGCTGTTTTTT.

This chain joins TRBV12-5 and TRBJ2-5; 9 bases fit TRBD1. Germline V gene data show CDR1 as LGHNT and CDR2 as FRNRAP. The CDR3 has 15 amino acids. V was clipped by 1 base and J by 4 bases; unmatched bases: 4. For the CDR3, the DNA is TGTGCTAGTGGTTTGGAGGACAGGGGAGGAGAGACCCAGTACTTC. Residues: CASGLEDRGGETQYF.

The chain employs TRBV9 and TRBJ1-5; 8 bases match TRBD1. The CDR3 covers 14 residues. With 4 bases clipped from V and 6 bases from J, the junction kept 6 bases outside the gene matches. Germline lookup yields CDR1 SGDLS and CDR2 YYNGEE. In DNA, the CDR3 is TGTGCCAGCAGCCCAACAGGGGGGGGTCAGCCCCAGCATTTT. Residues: CASSPTGGGQPQHF.

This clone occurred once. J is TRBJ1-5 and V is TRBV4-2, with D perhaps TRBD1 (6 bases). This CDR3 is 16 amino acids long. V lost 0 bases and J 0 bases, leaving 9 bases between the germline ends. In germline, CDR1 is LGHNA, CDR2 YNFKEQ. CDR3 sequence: CASSQEGGASNQPQHF. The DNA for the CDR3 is TGTGCCAGCAGCCAAGAAGGGGGGGCTAGCAATCAGCCCCAGCATTTT.

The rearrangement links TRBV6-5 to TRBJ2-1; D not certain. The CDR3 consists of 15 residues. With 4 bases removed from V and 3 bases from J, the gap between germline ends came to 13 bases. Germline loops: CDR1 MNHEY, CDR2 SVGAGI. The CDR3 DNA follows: TGTGCCAGCAGTTCTTTCGGGTCCCTCTACAATGAGCAGTTCTTC. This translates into CASSSFGSLYNEQFF.

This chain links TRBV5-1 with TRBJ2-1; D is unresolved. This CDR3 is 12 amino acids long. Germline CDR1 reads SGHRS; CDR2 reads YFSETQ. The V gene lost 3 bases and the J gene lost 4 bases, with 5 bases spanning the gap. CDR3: CASSSAYNEQFF. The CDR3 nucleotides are TGCGCCAGCAGCTCTGCGTACAATGAGCAGTTCTTC.

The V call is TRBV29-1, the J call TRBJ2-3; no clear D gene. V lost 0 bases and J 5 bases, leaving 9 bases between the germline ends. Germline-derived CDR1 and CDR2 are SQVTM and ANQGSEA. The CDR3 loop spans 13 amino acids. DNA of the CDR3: TGCAGCGTTGAAGATACAGCAGTAGATACGCAGTATTTT. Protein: CSVEDTAVDTQYF.

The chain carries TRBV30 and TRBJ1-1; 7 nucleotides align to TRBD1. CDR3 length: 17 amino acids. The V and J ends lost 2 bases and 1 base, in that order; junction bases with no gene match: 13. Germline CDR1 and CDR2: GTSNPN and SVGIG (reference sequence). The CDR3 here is CAWSRTHPGTANTEAFF. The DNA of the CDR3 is TGTGCCTGGAGTAGAACCCACCCGGGGACAGCGAACACTGAAGCTTTCTTT.

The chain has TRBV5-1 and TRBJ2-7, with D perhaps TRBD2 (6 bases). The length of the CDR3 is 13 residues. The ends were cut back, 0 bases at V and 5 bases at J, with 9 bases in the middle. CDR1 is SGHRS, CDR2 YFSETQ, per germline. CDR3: CASSLGGDHEQYF. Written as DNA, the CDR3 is TGCGCCAGCAGCTTGGGCGGGGATCACGAGCAGTACTTC. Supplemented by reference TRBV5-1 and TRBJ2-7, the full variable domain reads KAGVTQTPRYLIKTRGQQVTLSCSPISGHRSVSWYQQTPGQGLQFLFEYFSETQRNKGNFPGRFSGRQFSNSRSEMNVSTLELGDSALYLCASSLGGDHEQYFGPGTRLTVT.